What follows describes a single TCR beta chain. The PCR was carried out with 60 Vbeta primers and 13 Jbeta primers. Sequenced by immunoSEQ multiplex PCR; TCRdb stores in-frame clones only, minus some. Of approximately 170,000 clones detected, 79% appear once; the ten largest clones hold under 3%. The data derive from a study of cytomegalovirus exposure and HLA in healthy donors. The overall study: The early release's HLA-typed donors yielded 78 million or so unique TCRs.

The CDR3 totals 15 residues. V lost 5 bases and J lost 3; bases outside the gene matches: 6. Germline values: CDR1 LNHDA, CDR2 SQIVND (reference sequence). This TCR was recovered from a woman between 50 and 59 years old in good health and CMV-seronegative. Sequences were obtained from PBMCs. The rearrangement uses TRBV19 and TRBJ2-2; 7 positions match TRBD2. The CDR3, as DNA: TGTGCCAGTAGTTCGGGACTACCGTACACCGGGGAGCTGTTTTTT. Translation: CASSSGLPYTGELFF.